A single sample gave rise to the 8 T cell receptor beta chains below, sequenced in a study of vaccination effects on CD4 cells after COVID-19. What these receptors recognize is not known. The assay was immunoSEQ multiplex PCR, and TCRdb's table has in-frame clones only and misses some. Counted here are about 73,000 clones, around 67% occurring once; the ten biggest clones make up about 2.5%. Following 10 days of culture, CD4+ T cells were isolated. All study participants received two doses of BNT162b2 or mRNA-1273 vaccine. Sequencing was performed on CD4+ T cells from PBMCs cultured without peptide, taken after COVID-19 vaccination. These TCRs come from a human donor who received a COVID-19 vaccine.

The V call is TRBV3-1 (or the pseudogene TRBV3-2), the J call TRBJ1-6; possible D gene TRBD1, 5 bases. The germline V gene has CDR1 LGHDT and CDR2 YNNKEL (reference sequence). The V and J ends lost 0 bases and 8 bases respectively, with 11 bases between them. This CDR3 comprises 15 residues. CDR3 bases: TGTGCCAGCAGCCAAGATTATCAGGGTCATTCACCCCTCCACTTT. Translation gives CASSQDYQGHSPLHF.

In this sample, this clone turned up once. The J gene is TRBJ1-2, the V gene TRBV7-2; 9 bases agree with TRBD1. J was trimmed by 8 bases and V by 4 bases; bases with no gene match: 14. The germline V gene has CDR1 SGHTA and CDR2 FQGNSA. CDR3 length: 16 residues. The CDR3 here is CASSSARNRGLEGYTF. In DNA form, the CDR3 reads TGTGCCAGCAGCTCCGCCCGCAACAGGGGGCTAGAAGGCTACACCTTC.

The J gene is TRBJ2-1, the V gene TRBV7-3; TRBD1 agrees at 9 bases. Germline lookup yields CDR1 SGHTA and CDR2 FQGTGA. The V gene end was trimmed by 5 bases and the J gene end by 3 bases; junction bases not matched to a gene: 2. The CDR3 length is 14 residues. The CDR3 bases are TGTGCCAGCAGCCCGGGACAGGGCTACAATGAGCAGTTCTTC. It is translated as CASSPGQGYNEQFF.

Here the CDR3 reads CASSTREGGYTF. The CDR3 region has the DNA TGTGCCAGCTCCACCCGCGAGGGTGGCTACACCTTC. V gene TRBV18 combines with J gene TRBJ1-2; no definite D call. The CDR3 consists of 12 residues. Trimming left V 6 bases short and J 7 bases short, with 12 bases between. Looked up from germline, CDR1 is KGHSH and CDR2 is LQKENI.

The chain has TRBV6-1 and TRBJ1-3, with D unclear. Germline assignment: CDR1 MNHNS and CDR2 SASEGT. V lost 2 bases to trimming and J lost 4 bases, with 3 bases between them. This CDR3 comprises 12 residues. This CDR3 reads CASSERGNTIYF. The CDR3 DNA reads TGTGCCAGCAGTGAACGCGGAAACACCATATATTTT.

The V and J genes are TRBV5-1 and TRBJ2-2, with no clear D. Trimming removed 4 bases from V and 3 bases from J, with 13 bases in between. This CDR3 is built from 15 residues. Germline CDR1 reads SGHRS; CDR2 reads YFSETQ. The CDR3 is CASSKPAPDTGELFF. Here the CDR3 DNA reads TGCGCCAGCAGCAAACCGGCCCCGGACACCGGGGAGCTGTTTTTT.

This chain links TRBV6-5 with TRBJ2-4, with unresolved D. This CDR3 contains 13 residues. Deletions cut 6 bases from V and 3 bases from J, with 9 bases between. Per the germline V gene, CDR1 is MNHEY and CDR2 is SVGAGI. This CDR3 reads CASSAVGKNIQYF. In DNA form, the CDR3 reads TGTGCCAGCAGCGCAGTTGGCAAAAACATTCAGTACTTC.

This clone is a singleton in its sample. V and J are TRBV28 and TRBJ2-2, with 7 bases lining up with TRBD1. J lost 5 bases, V lost 4 bases, and 7 bases had no gene match. The CDR3 has 15 amino acids. Germline CDR1 is MDHEN and CDR2 is SYDVKM. CDR3 nucleotide sequence: TGTGCCAGCAGTTCTACGGGACAGAAAACCGGGGAGCTGTTTTTT. Protein: CASSSTGQKTGELFF.